Included here is one T cell receptor (beta chain) sequence, with context. Profiling relied on immunoSEQ multiplex PCR, and the TCRdb table lists in-frame clones only, not all of them. The sample records 79,000 or so clones, 80% to 95% being singletons. The sample originates from a study of T cell changes during pregnancy in multiple sclerosis. The V and J ends lost 0 bases and 0 bases respectively, with 9 bases between them. The CDR3 runs 16 residues. Germline V gene lookup returns CDR1 SGHNT and CDR2 YYREEE (reference sequence). This clonotype was sampled from a female donor in good health, enrolled as a control in a pregnancy study. The specimen was peripheral blood, collected in the first trimester of pregnancy. This chain links TRBV5-4 with TRBJ2-2; D unclear. The CDR3 is CASSLAVGSNTGELFF. As DNA, the CDR3 is TGTGCCAGCAGCTTGGCCGTCGGTTCGAACACCGGGGAGCTGTTTTTT.